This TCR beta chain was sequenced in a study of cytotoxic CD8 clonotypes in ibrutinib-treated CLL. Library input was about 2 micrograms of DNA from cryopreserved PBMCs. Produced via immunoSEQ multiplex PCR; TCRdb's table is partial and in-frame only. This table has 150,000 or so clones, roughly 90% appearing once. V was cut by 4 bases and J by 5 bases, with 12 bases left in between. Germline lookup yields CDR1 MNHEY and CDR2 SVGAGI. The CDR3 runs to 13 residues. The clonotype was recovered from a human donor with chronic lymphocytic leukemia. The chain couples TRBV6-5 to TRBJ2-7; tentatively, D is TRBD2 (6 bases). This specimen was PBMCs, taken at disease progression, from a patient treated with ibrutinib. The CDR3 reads CASSLRLVHEQYF. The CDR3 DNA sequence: TGTGCCAGCAGTTTACGACTAGTCCACGAGCAGTACTTC.